The TCR beta chain described here comes from a study of T cell clonality in common variable immunodeficiency. Whole-study findings and limits: In common variable immunodeficiency, TCR beta chains reportedly carried fewer deletions and N-nucleotide insertions.

Blood came from CVID subjects not ill and not taking immunomodulatory or immunosuppressive medication. CDR3 size: 17 residues. Germline V CDR1 and CDR2: LGHNA, YNFKEQ. Produced via immunoSEQ multiplex PCR; TCRdb's table is partial and in-frame only. This repertoire holds over 30,000 clones, and none appear only once. This clone is deemed medium-sized. Its antigen is currently unknown. At one boundary the junction diverges from the germline segment, which might be a read error. The missing CDR3 end, 3 residues past where the read stops, is filled in from the germline J gene. The gene calls are TRBV4-2 and TRBJ1-2; D is unresolved. Material for sequencing was peripheral blood mononuclear cells. The receptor was derived from a human donor with common variable immunodeficiency. CDR3 bases read: TGCGCCAGCAGCCTAGGAACCGGGGAACCCCGGGACTATGGC. Translated: CASSLGTGEPRDYG. The whole CDR3 sequence reads CASSLGTGEPRDYGYTF.